This is a list of T cell receptor beta chains from one sample in a study of T cells in localized non-small cell lung cancer. Clones were sequenced by immunoSEQ multiplex PCR, and TCRdb holds only the in-frame ones, with some missing. The sample holds 20,000 to 25,000 clones; less than 95% are singletons and the top ten take about 7%. The starting material was peripheral blood, obtained before any cancer treatment. All receptors derive from a woman aged 35-75 years with stage I lung adenocarcinoma. Each CDR3 is given with its conserved first and last residue. The D gene is left open where the match is weak. The size field is filled for only some rows; it gives once, few, many or a size class.

v_gene	d_gene	j_gene	abundance	CDR3aa	CDR3nt
TRBV29-1	.	TRBJ2-2	.	CSASLARGSTGELFF	TGCAGCGCCTCCCTGGCCAGGGGTAGTACCGGGGAGCTGTTTTTT
TRBV14	.	TRBJ1-1	.	CASSQRTGMNTEAFF	TGTGCCAGCAGCCAGAGGACCGGCATGAACACTGAAGCTTTCTTT
TRBV28	.	TRBJ1-1	.	CASSFGGGLPEAFF	TGTGCCAGCAGTTTCGGGGGCGGGTTACCTGAAGCTTTCTTT
TRBV7-3	.	TRBJ1-1	.	CASSGGRGSTEAFF	TGTGCCAGCAGCGGCGGAAGAGGAAGCACTGAAGCTTTCTTT
TRBV28	TRBD1	TRBJ1-1	large	CASSLDRGVIMNTEAFF	TGTGCCAGCAGTTTGGACAGGGGCGTTATCATGAACACTGAAGCTTTCTTT
TRBV7-9	.	TRBJ1-2	once	CASSSKEVTGYGYTF	TGTGCCAGCAGCTCGAAAGAAGTCACTGGCTATGGCTACACCTTC
TRBV30	.	TRBJ2-3	.	CAWSVRLKTQYF	TGTGCCTGGAGTGTCCGACTGAAGACGCAGTATTTT
TRBV7-9	.	TRBJ1-1	.	CASSFTGSGAFF	TGTGCCAGCAGCTTCACAGGGTCAGGAGCTTTCTTT
TRBV28	.	TRBJ2-2	.	CASRHQTGYTGELFF	TGTGCCAGCAGACACCAAACAGGGTACACCGGGGAGCTGTTTTTT
TRBV9	.	TRBJ1-2	.	CASSVRGSDGYTF	TGTGCCAGCAGCGTAAGGGGTTCGGATGGCTACACCTTC
TRBV6-5	TRBD2	TRBJ2-7	.	CASSLAGGSNYEQYF	TGTGCCAGCAGTCTAGCGGGAGGATCAAATTACGAGCAGTACTTC
TRBV4-3	TRBD1	TRBJ1-1	.	CASSQSGTGFEAFF	TGCGCCAGCAGCCAGTCGGGGACAGGGTTTGAAGCTTTCTTT
TRBV16	.	TRBJ1-2	.	CASSQLVSIDGYTF	TGTGCCAGCAGCCAACTGGTTTCGATTGATGGCTACACCTTC
TRBV7-9	.	TRBJ1-5	.	CASSLMGDQPQHF	TGTGCCAGCAGCTTAATGGGCGATCAGCCCCAGCATTTT
TRBV7-7	.	TRBJ2-2	.	CASSRTRAGELFF	TGTGCCAGCAGCCGTACTAGGGCAGGGGAGCTGTTTTTT
TRBV7-9	.	TRBJ2-7	.	CASSFPSGAHEQYF	TGTGCCAGCAGCTTCCCCTCTGGGGCCCACGAGCAGTACTTC
TRBV20-1	.	TRBJ2-5	.	CSASRRAQYF	TGCAGTGCTAGCCGCCGGGCCCAGTACTTC
TRBV5-4	TRBD2	TRBJ2-3	.	CATGLAGGDTQYF	TGTGCCACCGGACTAGCGGGAGGGGATACGCAGTATTTT
TRBV18	TRBD2	TRBJ2-3	.	CASSPFGLADSTDTQYF	TGTGCCAGCTCACCTTTCGGACTAGCGGATAGCACAGATACGCAGTATTTT
TRBV6-4	.	TRBJ2-3	.	CASRKRLVADTQYF	TGTGCCAGCAGGAAGAGACTAGTGGCAGATACGCAGTATTTT
TRBV28	.	TRBJ1-2	.	CASSPGGSYTF	TGTGCCAGCAGTCCCGGTGGAAGCTACACCTTC
TRBV6-1	.	TRBJ1-2	.	CATHNEGIVYGYTF	TGTGCCACCCACAATGAGGGCATAGTCTATGGCTACACCTTC
TRBV7-6	.	TRBJ2-5	.	CASSLVETQYF	TGTGCCAGCAGCCTCGTCGAGACCCAGTACTTC
TRBV27	.	TRBJ2-1	once	CASTLSGTPSSYNEQFF	TGTGCCAGCACCTTATCCGGGACTCCCAGCTCCTACAATGAGCAGTTCTTC
TRBV19	.	TRBJ1-3	.	CASSIDLEDSGNTIYF	TGTGCCAGTAGTATAGATCTTGAGGATTCTGGAAACACCATATATTTT
TRBV19	.	TRBJ1-1	.	CASISDRRNTEAFF	TGTGCCAGTATCTCAGACAGGCGGAACACTGAAGCTTTCTTT
TRBV7-2	TRBD1	TRBJ2-3	.	CASSSGQSSFDTQYF	TGTGCCAGCAGCTCGGGACAGTCGTCCTTTGATACGCAGTATTTT
TRBV2	TRBD1	TRBJ1-5	.	CASREGQQPQHF	TGTGCCAGCAGGGAGGGACAGCAGCCCCAGCATTTT
TRBV9	TRBD2	TRBJ2-7	.	CASKREGRDEQYF	TGTGCCAGCAAGCGGGAGGGCCGGGACGAGCAGTACTTC
TRBV6-1	.	TRBJ1-1	.	CASSETRLAEAFF	TGTGCCAGCAGTGAGACAAGGCTGGCTGAAGCTTTCTTT
TRBV25-1	.	TRBJ1-2	.	CASSEGNYSPDGYTF	TGTGCCAGCAGTGAGGGGAACTACAGTCCCGATGGCTACACCTTC
TRBV5-5	TRBD2	TRBJ2-7	once	CASSLIAGEYEQYF	TGTGCCAGCAGCTTAATAGCGGGAGAGTACGAGCAGTACTTC
TRBV5-4	.	TRBJ2-1	.	CASSLDQSSYNEQFF	TGTGCCAGCAGCTTGGACCAGAGCTCCTACAATGAGCAGTTCTTC
TRBV19	.	TRBJ2-7	once	CASSFRSNGYEQYF	TGTGCCAGTAGTTTCAGATCGAATGGCTACGAGCAGTACTTC
TRBV19	.	TRBJ2-1	.	CASRRGSAHNEQFF	TGTGCCAGTAGACGGGGCTCAGCCCACAATGAGCAGTTCTTC
TRBV4-3	.	TRBJ2-5	.	CASSPTGQETQYF	TGCGCCAGCAGCCCGACAGGACAAGAGACCCAGTACTTC
TRBV18	.	TRBJ2-7	.	CASSPRSQGRGEQYF	TGTGCCAGCTCACCACGCAGTCAGGGTAGAGGCGAGCAGTACTTC
TRBV5-1	.	TRBJ2-1	.	CASSLGFTRANEQFF	TGCGCCAGCAGCTTGGGTTTTACTAGGGCTAATGAGCAGTTCTTC
TRBV4-1	.	TRBJ2-1	.	CASSQVNLVSYNEQFF	TGCGCCAGCAGCCAAGTGAACCTAGTCTCCTACAATGAGCAGTTCTTC
TRBV4-3	TRBD2	TRBJ2-3	.	CASSQDLAGGPDTQYF	TGCGCCAGCAGCCAAGATCTAGCGGGAGGGCCGGATACGCAGTATTTT
TRBV10-2	.	TRBJ2-7	.	CASTPSGTGTYEQYF	TGCGCCAGCACCCCTAGCGGGACAGGCACCTACGAGCAGTACTTC
TRBV6-5	.	TRBJ2-2	.	CASRGGLNTGELFF	TGTGCCAGCAGGGGGGGACTTAACACCGGGGAGCTGTTTTTT
TRBV27	.	TRBJ2-1	.	CASSVQGTKLYNEQFF	TGTGCCAGCAGTGTTCAGGGTACTAAATTATACAATGAGCAGTTCTTC
TRBV27	TRBD2	TRBJ2-7	.	CASSLTAPRTSGNRQYF	TGTGCCAGCAGTTTAACGGCCCCCAGGACTAGCGGCAATAGGCAGTACTTC
TRBV5-4	TRBD2	TRBJ2-5	.	CASSPLAGETQYF	TGTGCCAGCAGTCCACTAGCGGGAGAGACCCAGTACTTC
TRBV11-1	.	TRBJ1-1	.	CASSRSRDNGEAFF	TGTGCCAGCAGCAGAAGCCGGGACAACGGTGAAGCTTTCTTT
TRBV29-1	TRBD1	TRBJ2-3	.	CSVEQGARDTQYF	TGCAGCGTTGAACAGGGGGCGCGAGATACGCAGTATTTT
TRBV28	TRBD1	TRBJ2-1	.	CASSPRDRHYNEQFF	TGTGCCAGCAGCCCGCGGGACAGGCACTACAATGAGCAGTTCTTC
TRBV19	.	TRBJ1-1	.	CASRQERDTEAFF	TGTGCCAGTAGACAGGAAAGGGACACTGAAGCTTTCTTT
TRBV28	TRBD1	TRBJ1-2	.	CASGQGAGGYTF	TGTGCCAGCGGGCAGGGGGCCGGTGGCTACACCTTC
TRBV7-9	TRBD2	TRBJ2-2	.	CASSPRAGGPNTGELFF	TGTGCCAGCAGCCCTAGGGCGGGAGGGCCGAACACCGGGGAGCTGTTTTTT
TRBV18	.	TRBJ1-2	.	CASSPRDGLGYTF	TGTGCCAGCTCACCACGAGACGGACTTGGCTACACCTTC
TRBV7-8	TRBD1	TRBJ1-1	.	CASSPRQGLGAFF	TGTGCCAGCAGCCCCAGACAGGGCTTGGGAGCTTTCTTT
TRBV19	.	TRBJ1-4	few	CASTLDQGGEKLFF	TGTGCCAGTACTCTCGACCAGGGTGGTGAAAAACTGTTTTTT
TRBV5-6	.	TRBJ2-1	.	CASSLGLVEFF	TGTGCCAGCAGCTTAGGACTGGTGGAGTTCTTC